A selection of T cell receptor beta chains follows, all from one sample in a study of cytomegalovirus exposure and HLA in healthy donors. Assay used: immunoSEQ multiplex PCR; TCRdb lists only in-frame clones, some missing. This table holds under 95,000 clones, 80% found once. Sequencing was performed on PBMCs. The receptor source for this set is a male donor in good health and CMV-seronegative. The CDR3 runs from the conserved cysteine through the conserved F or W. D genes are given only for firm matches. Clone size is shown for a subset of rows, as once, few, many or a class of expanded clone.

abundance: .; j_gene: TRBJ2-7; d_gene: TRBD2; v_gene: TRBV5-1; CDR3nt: TGCGCCAGCAGCACACTAGCGGGAGGGCCCTCTATTTACGAGCAGTACTTC; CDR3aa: CASSTLAGGPSIYEQYF
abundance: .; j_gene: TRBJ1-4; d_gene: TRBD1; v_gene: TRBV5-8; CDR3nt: TGTGCCAGCAGCTGGACAGGAAATGAAAAACTGTTTTTT; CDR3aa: CASSWTGNEKLFF
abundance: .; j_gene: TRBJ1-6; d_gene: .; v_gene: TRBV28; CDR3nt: TGTGCCAGCAGCCCTACCCTAAATCCTTCCCCCCATTCACCCCTCCACTTT; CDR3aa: CASSPTLNPSPHSPLHF
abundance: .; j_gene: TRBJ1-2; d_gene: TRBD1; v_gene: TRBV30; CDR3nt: TGTGCCTGGAGTGTGGGACAGGGGGGTGGCTACACCTTC; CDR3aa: CAWSVGQGGGYTF
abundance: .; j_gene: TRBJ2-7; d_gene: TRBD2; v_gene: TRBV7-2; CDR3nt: TGTGCCAGCAGCTTAATTAGCGGGGCCTCCTACGAGCAGTACTTC; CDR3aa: CASSLISGASYEQYF
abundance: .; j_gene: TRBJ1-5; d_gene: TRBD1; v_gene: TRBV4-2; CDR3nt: TGTGCCAGCAGCCAAGGGGCCCTGACAGGGAGTCAGCCCCAGCATTTT; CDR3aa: CASSQGALTGSQPQHF
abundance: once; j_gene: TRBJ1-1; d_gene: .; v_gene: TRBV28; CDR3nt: TGTGCCAGCAGTCTGACACGGACTGCCACTGAAGCTTTCTTT; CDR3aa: CASSLTRTATEAFF
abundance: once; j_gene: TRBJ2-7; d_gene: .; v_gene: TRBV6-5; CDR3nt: TGTGCCAGCAGTTATGGTGGCAGATCCTACGAGCAGTACTTC; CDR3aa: CASSYGGRSYEQYF
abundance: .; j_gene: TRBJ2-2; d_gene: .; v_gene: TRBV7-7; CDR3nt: TGTGCCAGCAGCTCCCACCCCGGGGGCGGGAGCACCGGGGAGCTGTTTTTT; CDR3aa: CASSSHPGGGSTGELFF
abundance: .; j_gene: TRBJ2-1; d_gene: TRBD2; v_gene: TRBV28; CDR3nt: TGTGCCAGCAGTTTCGGCGCGGGAGTCGGCAATGAGCAGTTCTTC; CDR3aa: CASSFGAGVGNEQFF
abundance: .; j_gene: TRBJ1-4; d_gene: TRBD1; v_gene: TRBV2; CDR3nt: TGTGCCAGCACACAGGGGGCGCTGGATAATGAAAAACTGTTTTTT; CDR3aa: CASTQGALDNEKLFF
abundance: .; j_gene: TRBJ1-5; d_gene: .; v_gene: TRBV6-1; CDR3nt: TGTGCCAGCAGTGACCCCGTCGGGCCCCAGCATTTT; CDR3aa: CASSDPVGPQHF
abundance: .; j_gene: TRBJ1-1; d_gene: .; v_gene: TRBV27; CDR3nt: TGTGCCAGCAGTTCGCCCGGACTTAACACTGAAGCTTTCTTT; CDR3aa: CASSSPGLNTEAFF
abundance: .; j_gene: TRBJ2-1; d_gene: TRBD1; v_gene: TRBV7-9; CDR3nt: TGTGCCAGCAGCTTAACGTCTGGGACAGGGTCCTACAATGAGCAGTTCTTC; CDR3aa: CASSLTSGTGSYNEQFF
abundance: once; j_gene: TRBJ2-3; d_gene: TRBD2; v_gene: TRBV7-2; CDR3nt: TGTGCCAGCAGCTTAGGTGGGCCCGGGGGGGGTTTCACAGATACGCAGTATTTT; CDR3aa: CASSLGGPGGGFTDTQYF
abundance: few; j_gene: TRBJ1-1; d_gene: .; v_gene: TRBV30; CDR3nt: TGTGCCTGGAGTGATACAGGGTTGACTGAAGCTTTCTTT; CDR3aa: CAWSDTGLTEAFF
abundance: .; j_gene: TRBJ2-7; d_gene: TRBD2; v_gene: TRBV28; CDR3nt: TGTGCCAGCAGTTTTAGCGGGAGCCCGGCCTACGAGCAGTACTTC; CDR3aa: CASSFSGSPAYEQYF
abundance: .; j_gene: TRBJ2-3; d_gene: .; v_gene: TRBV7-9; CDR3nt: TGTGCCAGCAGCCCAATAGTCACAGATACGCAGTATTTT; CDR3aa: CASSPIVTDTQYF